This T cell receptor beta chain was recovered during a study of blood T cell repertoires in COVID-19. Study background: PBMCs, B-cell-depleted T cells, or T cells provided the cDNA or gDNA that made up the material.

This CDR3 spans 15 amino acids. Germline assignment: CDR1 MNHEY and CDR2 SMNVEV (reference sequence). V gave up 6 bases and J gave up 0 bases; unmatched junction bases: 4. The data were produced by immunoSEQ multiplex PCR, yet TCRdb's version contains in-frame clones alone and is incomplete. The data show about 170,000 clones, 83% seen once. The chain uses TRBV27 and TRBJ1-5, with 8 nucleotides matching TRBD1. Sequencing input: peripheral blood. This TCR was recovered from a woman of 80 years or more with acute or convalescent COVID-19. CDR3 sequence (DNA): TGTGCCAGCAGACAGGGGGGGTATAGCAATCAGCCCCAGCATTTT. This codes for CASRQGGYSNQPQHF.